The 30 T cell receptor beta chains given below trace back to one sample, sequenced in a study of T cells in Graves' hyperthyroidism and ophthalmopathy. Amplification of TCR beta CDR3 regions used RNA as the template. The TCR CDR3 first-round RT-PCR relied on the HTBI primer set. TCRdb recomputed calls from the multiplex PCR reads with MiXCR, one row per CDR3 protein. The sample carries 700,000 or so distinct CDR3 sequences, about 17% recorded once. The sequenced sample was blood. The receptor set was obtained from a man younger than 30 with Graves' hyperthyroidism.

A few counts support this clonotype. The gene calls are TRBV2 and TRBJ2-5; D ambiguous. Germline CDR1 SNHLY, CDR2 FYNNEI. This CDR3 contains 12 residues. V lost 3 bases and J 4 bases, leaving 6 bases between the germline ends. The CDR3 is CASSDFPETQYF. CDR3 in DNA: TGTGCCAGCAGTGATTTCCCAGAGACCCAGTACTTC.

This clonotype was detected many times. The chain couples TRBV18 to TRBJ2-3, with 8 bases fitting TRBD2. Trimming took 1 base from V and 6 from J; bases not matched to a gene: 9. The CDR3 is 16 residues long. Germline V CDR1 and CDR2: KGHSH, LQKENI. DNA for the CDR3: TGTGCCAGCTCACCACTGGCGGGAGGCCCAAGGGATACGCAGTATTTT. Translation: CASSPLAGGPRDTQYF. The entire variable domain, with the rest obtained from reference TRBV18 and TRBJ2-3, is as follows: NAGVMQNPRHLVRRRGQEARLRCSPMKGHSHVYWYRQLPEEGLKFMVYLQKENIIDESGMPKERFSAEFPKEGPSILRIQQVVRGDSAAYFCASSPLAGGPRDTQYFGPGTRLTVL.

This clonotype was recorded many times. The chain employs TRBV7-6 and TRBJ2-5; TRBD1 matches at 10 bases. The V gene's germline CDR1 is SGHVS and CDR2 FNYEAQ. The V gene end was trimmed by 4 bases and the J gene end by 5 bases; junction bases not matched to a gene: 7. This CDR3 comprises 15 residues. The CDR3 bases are TGTGCCAGCAGCTCGACAGGGGGCTCCAGGGAGACCCAGTACTTC. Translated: CASSSTGGSRETQYF.

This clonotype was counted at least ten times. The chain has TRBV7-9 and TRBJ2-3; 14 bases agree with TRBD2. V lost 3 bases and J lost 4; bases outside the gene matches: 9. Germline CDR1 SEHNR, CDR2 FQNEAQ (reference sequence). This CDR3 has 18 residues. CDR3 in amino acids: CASSFRPGLAGAPDTQYF. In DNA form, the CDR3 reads TGTGCCAGCAGCTTCAGACCGGGACTAGCGGGAGCTCCAGATACGCAGTATTTT.

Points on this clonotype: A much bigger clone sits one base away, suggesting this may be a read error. The CDR3 sequence: CASRGQGHKQYF. CDR3 nucleotide sequence: TGTGCCAGCAGGGGACAGGGCCACAAGCAGTACTTC. The rearrangement joins TRBV25-1 to TRBJ2-7; 9 bases fit TRBD1. V dropped 6 bases and J dropped 8; count of bases not matched to a gene: 5. CDR1 and CDR2 (germline): MGHDK, SYGVNS. This CDR3 spans 12 amino acids.

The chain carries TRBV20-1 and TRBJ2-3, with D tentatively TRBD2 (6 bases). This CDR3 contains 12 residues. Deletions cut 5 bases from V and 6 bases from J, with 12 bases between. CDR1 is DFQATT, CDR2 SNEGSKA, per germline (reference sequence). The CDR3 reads CSAPRTTDTQYF. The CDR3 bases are TGCAGTGCTCCTCGGACTACCGATACGCAGTATTTT.

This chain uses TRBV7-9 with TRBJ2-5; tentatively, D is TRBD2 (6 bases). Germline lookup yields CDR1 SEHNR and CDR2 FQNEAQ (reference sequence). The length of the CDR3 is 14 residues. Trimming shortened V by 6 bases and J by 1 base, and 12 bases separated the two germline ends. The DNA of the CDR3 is TGTGCCAGCAGACCCAGCGGGCCCCAAGAGACCCAGTACTTC. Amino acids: CASRPSGPQETQYF.

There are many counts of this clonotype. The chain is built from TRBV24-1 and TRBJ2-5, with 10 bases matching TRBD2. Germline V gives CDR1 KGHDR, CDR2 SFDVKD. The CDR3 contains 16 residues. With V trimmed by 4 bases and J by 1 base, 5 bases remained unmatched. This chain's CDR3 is CATSDRLAGSQETQYF. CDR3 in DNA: TGTGCCACCAGTGACCGACTAGCGGGTTCCCAAGAGACCCAGTACTTC.

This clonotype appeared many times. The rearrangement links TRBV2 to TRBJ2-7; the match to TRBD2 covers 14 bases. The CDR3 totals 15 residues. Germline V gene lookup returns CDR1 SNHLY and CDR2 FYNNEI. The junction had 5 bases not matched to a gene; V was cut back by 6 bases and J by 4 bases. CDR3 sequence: CASRETSGRVYEQYF. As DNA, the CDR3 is TGTGCCAGCAGAGAGACTAGCGGGAGGGTGTACGAGCAGTACTTC.

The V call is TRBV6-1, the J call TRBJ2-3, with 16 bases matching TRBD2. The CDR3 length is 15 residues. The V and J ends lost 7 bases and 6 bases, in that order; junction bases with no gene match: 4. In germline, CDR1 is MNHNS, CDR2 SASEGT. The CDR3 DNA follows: TGTGCCAGCACCAAGGGACTAGCGGGAGGGGATACGCAGTATTTT. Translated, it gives CASTKGLAGGDTQYF.

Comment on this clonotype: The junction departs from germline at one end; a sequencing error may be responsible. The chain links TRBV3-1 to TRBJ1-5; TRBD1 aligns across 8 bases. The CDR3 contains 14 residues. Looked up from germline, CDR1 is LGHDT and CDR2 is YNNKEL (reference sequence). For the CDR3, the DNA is TGTGGCAGCAGCCATTCGACAGGGGCGCAGCCCCAGCATTTT. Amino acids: CGSSHSTGAQPQHF. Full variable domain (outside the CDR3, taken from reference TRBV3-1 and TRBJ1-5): DTAVSQTPKYLVTQMGNDKSIKCEQNLGHDTMYWYKQDSKKFLKIMFSYNNKELIINETVPNRFSPKSPDKAHLNLHINSLELGDSAVYFCGSSHSTGAQPQHFGDGTRLSIL.

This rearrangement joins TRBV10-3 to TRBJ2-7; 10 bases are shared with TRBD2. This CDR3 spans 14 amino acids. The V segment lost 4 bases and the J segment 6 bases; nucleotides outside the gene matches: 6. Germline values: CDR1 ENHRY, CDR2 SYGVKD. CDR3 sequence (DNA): TGTGCCATCAGTGGAACTAGCGGGATGAGCGAGCAGTACTTC. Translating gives CAISGTSGMSEQYF.

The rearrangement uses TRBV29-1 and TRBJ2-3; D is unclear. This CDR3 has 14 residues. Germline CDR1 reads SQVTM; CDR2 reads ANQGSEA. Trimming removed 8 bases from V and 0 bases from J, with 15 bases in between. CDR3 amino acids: CSTRVSPSTDTQYF. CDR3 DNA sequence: TGCAGCACCCGAGTCAGCCCTAGCACAGATACGCAGTATTTT.

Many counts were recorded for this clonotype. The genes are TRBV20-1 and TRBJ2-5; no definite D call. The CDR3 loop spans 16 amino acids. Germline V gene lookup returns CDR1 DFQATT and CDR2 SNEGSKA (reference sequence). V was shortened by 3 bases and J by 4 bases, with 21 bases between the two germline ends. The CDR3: CSASDSFSVSGETQYF. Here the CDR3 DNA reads TGCAGTGCTAGTGATAGCTTCTCAGTATCGGGAGAGACCCAGTACTTC.

CDR3 coding DNA: TGTGCCAGCAGTTTATGGGGGGGGCTCAATCAGCCCCAGCATTTT. Protein sequence: CASSLWGGLNQPQHF. The V call is TRBV27, the J call TRBJ1-5; weak D call: TRBD1 (6 bases). The CDR3 is made up of 15 amino acids. Germline V gene sequence: CDR1 MNHEY, CDR2 SMNVEV (reference sequence). V was clipped by 1 base and J by 3 bases, with 10 bases between them.

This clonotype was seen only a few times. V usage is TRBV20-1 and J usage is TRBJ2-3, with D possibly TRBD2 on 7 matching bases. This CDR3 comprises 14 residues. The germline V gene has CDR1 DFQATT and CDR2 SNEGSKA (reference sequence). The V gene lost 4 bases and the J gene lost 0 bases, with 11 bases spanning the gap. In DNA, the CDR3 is TGCAGTGCTAAGAAGGGGGGGAGCACAGATACGCAGTATTTT. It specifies CSAKKGGSTDTQYF.

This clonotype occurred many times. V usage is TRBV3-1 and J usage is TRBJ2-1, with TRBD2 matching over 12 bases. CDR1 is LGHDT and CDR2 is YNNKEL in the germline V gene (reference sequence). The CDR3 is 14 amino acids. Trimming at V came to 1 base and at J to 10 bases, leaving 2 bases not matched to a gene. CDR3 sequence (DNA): TGTGCCAGCAGCCAAGGGCTAGCGGGAGGGGAGCAGTTCTTC. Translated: CASSQGLAGGEQFF.

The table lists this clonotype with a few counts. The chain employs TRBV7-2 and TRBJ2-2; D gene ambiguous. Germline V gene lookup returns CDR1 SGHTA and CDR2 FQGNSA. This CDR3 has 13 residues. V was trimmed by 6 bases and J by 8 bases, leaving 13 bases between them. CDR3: CASSLPFGGELFF. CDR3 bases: TGTGCCAGCAGTTTACCCTTCGGGGGGGAGCTGTTTTTT. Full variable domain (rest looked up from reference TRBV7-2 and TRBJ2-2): GAGVSQSPSNKVTEKGKDVELRCDPISGHTALYWYRQSLGQGLEFLIYFQGNSAPDKSGLPSDRFSAERTGGSVSTLTIQRTQQEDSAVYLCASSLPFGGELFFGEGSRLTVL.

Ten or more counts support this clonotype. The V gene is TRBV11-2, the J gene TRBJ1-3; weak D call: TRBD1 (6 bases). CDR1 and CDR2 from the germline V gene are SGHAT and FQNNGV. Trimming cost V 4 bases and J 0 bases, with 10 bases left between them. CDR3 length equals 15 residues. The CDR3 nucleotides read TGTGCCAGCAGCTGGTACAGGGACTCTGGAAACACCATATATTTT. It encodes CASSWYRDSGNTIYF.

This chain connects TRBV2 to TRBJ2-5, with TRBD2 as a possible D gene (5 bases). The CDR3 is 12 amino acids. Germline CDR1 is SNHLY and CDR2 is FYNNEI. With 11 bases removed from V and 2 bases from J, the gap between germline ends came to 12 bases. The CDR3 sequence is CAAGVTQETQYF. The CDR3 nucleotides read TGTGCCGCCGGGGTAACGCAAGAGACCCAGTACTTC.

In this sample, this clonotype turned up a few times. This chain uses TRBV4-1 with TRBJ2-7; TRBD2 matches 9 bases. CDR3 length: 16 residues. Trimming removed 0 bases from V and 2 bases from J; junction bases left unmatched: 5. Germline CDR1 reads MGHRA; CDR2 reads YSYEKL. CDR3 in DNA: TGCGCCAGCAGCCAAGATAGGCGGACTAGCGCCTACGAGCAGTACTTC. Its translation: CASSQDRRTSAYEQYF.

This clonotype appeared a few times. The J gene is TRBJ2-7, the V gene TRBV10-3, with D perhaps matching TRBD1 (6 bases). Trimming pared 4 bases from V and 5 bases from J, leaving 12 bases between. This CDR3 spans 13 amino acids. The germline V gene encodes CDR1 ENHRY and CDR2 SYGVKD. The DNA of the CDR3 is TGTGCCATCAGTGGGGGGCCTGGCAACGAGCAGTACTTC. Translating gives CAISGGPGNEQYF.

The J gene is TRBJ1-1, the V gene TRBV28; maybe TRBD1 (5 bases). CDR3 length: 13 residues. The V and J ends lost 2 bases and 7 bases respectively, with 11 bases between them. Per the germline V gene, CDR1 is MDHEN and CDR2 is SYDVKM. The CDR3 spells CASSLGRGVEAFF. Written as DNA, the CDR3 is TGTGCCAGCAGTTTAGGAAGGGGAGTTGAAGCTTTCTTT.

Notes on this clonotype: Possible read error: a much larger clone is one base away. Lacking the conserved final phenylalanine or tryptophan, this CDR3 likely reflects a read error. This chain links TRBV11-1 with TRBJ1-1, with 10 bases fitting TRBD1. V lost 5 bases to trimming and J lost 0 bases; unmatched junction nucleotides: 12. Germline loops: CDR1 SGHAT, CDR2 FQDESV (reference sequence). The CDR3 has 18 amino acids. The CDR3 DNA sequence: TGTGCCAGCAGCCCCCGACAGGGGGCGACTCCATTGAACACTGAAGCTTTCCTT. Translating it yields CASSPRQGATPLNTEAFL.

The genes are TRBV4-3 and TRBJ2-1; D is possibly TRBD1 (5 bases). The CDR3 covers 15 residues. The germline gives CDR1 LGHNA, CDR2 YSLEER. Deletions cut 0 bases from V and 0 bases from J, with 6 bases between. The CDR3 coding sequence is TGCGCCAGCAGCCAAGAAGGGGACTCCTACAATGAGCAGTTCTTC. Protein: CASSQEGDSYNEQFF.

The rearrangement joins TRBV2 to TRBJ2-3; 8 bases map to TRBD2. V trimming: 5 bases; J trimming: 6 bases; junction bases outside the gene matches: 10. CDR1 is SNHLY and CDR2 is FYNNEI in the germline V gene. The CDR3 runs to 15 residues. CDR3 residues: CASSSLAGIGDTQYF. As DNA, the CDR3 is TGTGCCAGCAGTTCCCTAGCGGGTATCGGGGATACGCAGTATTTT.

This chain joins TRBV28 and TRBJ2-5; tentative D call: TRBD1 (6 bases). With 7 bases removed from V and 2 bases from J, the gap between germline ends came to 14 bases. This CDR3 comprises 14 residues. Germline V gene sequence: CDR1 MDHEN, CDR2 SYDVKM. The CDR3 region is CASTLGQLQETQYF. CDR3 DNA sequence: TGTGCCAGCACCTTAGGACAGTTACAAGAGACCCAGTACTTC.

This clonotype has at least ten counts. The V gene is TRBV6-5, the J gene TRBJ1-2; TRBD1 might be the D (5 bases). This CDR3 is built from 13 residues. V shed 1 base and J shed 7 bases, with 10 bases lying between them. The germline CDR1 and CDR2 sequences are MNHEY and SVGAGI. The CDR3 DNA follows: TGTGCCAGCAGTTACTTCCCTGGGACTGGCTACACCTTC. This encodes CASSYFPGTGYTF.

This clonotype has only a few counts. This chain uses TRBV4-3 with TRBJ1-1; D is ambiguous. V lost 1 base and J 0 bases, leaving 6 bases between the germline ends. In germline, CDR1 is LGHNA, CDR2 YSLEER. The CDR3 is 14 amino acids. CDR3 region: CASSQGLMNTEAFF. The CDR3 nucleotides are TGCGCCAGCAGCCAAGGGCTTATGAACACTGAAGCTTTCTTT.

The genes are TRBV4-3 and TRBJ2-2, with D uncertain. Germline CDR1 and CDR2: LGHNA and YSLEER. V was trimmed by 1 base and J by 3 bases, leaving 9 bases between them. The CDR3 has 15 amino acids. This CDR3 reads CASSQVAGYTGELFF. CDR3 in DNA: TGCGCCAGCAGCCAAGTGGCCGGGTACACCGGGGAGCTGTTTTTT.